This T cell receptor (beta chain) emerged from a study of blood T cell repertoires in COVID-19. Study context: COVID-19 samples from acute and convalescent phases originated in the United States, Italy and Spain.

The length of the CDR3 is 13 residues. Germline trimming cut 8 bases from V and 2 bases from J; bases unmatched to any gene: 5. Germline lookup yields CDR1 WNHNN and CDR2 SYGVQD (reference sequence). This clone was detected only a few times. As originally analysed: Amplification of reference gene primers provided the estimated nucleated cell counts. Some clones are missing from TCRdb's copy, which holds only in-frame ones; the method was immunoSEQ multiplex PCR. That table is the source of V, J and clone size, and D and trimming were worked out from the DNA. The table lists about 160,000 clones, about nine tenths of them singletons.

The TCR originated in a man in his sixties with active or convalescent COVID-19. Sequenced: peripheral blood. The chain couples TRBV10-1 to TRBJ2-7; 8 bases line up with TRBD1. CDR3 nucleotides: TGCGCCAGCCCAGACAGGGGTACCTACGAGCAGTACTTC. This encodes CASPDRGTYEQYF.